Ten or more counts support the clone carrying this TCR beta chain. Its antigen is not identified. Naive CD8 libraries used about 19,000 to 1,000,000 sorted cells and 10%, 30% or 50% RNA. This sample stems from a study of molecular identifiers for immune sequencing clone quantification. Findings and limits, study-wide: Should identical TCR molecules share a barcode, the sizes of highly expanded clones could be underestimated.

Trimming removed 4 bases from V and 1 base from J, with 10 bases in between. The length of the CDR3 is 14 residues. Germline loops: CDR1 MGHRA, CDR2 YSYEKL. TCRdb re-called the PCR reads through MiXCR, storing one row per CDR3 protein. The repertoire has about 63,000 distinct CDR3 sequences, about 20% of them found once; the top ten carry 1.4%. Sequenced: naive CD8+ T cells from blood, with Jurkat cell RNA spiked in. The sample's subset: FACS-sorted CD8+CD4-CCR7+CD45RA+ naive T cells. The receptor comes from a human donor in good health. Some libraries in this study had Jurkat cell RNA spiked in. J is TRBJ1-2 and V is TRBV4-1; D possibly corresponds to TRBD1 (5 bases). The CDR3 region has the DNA TGCGCCAGCAGCCCTGACAGAGTTAACTATGGCTACACCTTC. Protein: CASSPDRVNYGYTF.